This TCR beta chain originates from a study of identical twins. This clonotype was found many times. MiXCR, run by TCRdb on the 5' RACE reads, gives a single entry per CDR3 protein. The sample includes around 680,000 distinct CDR3 sequences, less than 10% of them seen just once. Healthy Caucasian donors formed the entire cohort. The data were also submitted as part of a second study, on yellow fever vaccine responses in identical twins.

This clonotype was sampled from a woman aged 18 to 35 in good health. Source material: PBMCs.

This CDR3 is CATSPRDGSYNEQFF. For the CDR3, the DNA is TGTGCCACCTCTCCTCGGGATGGGTCCTACAATGAGCAGTTCTTC. This chain connects TRBV15 to TRBJ2-1, with D possibly TRBD2 on 5 matching bases. Germline V gene sequence: CDR1 LNHNV, CDR2 YYDKDF (reference sequence). Trimming shortened V by 8 bases and J by 1 base, and 15 bases separated the two germline ends. The CDR3 runs to 15 residues.